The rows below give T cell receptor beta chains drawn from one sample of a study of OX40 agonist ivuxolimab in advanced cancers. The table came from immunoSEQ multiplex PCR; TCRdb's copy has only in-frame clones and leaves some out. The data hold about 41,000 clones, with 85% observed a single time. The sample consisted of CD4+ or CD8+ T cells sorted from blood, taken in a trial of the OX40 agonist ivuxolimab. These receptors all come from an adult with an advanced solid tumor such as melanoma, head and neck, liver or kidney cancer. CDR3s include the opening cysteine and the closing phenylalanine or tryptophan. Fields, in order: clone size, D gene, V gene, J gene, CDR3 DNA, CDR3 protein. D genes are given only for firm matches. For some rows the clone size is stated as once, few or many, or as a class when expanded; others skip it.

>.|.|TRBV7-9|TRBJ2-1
TGTGCCAGCAGCTTAGACGCGTCTGAGCAGTTCTTC
CASSLDASEQFF
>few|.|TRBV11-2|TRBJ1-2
TGTGCCAGCAGCTCCAACCAATATGGCTACACCTTC
CASSSNQYGYTF
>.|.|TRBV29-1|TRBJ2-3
TGCAGCGTACCTAGGGGGAAACACACAGATACGCAGTATTTT
CSVPRGKHTDTQYF
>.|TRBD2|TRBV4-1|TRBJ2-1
TGCGCCAGCAGGGGGACTAGCGGGGGAAATGAGCAGTTCTTC
CASRGTSGGNEQFF
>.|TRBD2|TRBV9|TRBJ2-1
TGTGCCAGCAGCCTTCGGGGGGATGAGCAGTTCTTC
CASSLRGDEQFF
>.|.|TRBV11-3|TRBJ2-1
TGTGCCAGCACCTCTGGCGCTTCCTCCTACAATGAGCAGTTCTTC
CASTSGASSYNEQFF
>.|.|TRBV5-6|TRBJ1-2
TGTGCCAGCAGCTTGGCCTTCTATGGCTACACCTTC
CASSLAFYGYTF
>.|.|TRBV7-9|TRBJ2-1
TGTGCCAGCGGAGCTGGGGGGTTCTTC
CASGAGGFF
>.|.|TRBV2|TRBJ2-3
TGTGCCAGCAGAGCACCGGGGGCAATAGATACGCAGTATTTT
CASRAPGAIDTQYF
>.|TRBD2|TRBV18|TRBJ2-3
TGTGCCAGCTCACCACCCAGGCGGGAGGGAGATACGCAGTATTTT
CASSPPRREGDTQYF
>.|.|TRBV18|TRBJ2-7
TGTGCCAGCTCACCCGGGGGATCAGTTTACGAGCAGTACTTC
CASSPGGSVYEQYF
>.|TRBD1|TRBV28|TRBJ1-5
TGTGCCAGCAGTCGACAGGGGTTTGTGGAAAATCAGCCCCAGCATTTT
CASSRQGFVENQPQHF
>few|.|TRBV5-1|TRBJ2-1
TGCGCCAGCAGCCTCCGAGGGCCAATTGAGCAGTTCTTC
CASSLRGPIEQFF
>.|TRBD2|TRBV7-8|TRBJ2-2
TGTGCCAGCAGCTTAGGGACTAGCGCCGGGGAGCTGTTTTTT
CASSLGTSAGELFF
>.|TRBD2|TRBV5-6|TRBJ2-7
TGTGCCAGCAGGAATAGCGGGAGTATCTCCGAGCAGTACTTC
CASRNSGSISEQYF
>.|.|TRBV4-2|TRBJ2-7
TGTGCCAGCAGCCCTAGACTAGTAGGCTACGAGCAGTACTTC
CASSPRLVGYEQYF
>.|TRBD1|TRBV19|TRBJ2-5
TGTGCCAGTAGTATGGACAGGGGGCAAGAGACCCAGTACTTC
CASSMDRGQETQYF
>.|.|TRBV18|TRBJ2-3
TGTGCCAGCTCACCAAGAGCAACAGATACGCAGTATTTT
CASSPRATDTQYF
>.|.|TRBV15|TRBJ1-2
TGTGCCACCAGCAGAGATTTCGCGCAGGGCTACACCTTC
CATSRDFAQGYTF
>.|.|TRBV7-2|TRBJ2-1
TGTGCCAGCAGCTTAGTCGGCACCCGAGGGACCTACAATGAGCAGTTCTTC
CASSLVGTRGTYNEQFF
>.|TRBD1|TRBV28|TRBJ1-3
TGTGCCAGCAGTTCCAGCCCCGGACAGGGGTCCGGAATGAGCTCTGGAAACACCATATATTTT
CASSSSPGQGSGMSSGNTIYF
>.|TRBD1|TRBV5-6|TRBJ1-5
TGTGCCAGCAGCTTGGACAGGGGATACAATCAGCCCCAGCATTTT
CASSLDRGYNQPQHF
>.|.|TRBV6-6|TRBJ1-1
TGTGCCAGCAGTCCCCCTAGGTCGGCGGTTACTGAAGCTTTCTTT
CASSPPRSAVTEAFF
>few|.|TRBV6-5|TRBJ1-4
TGTGCCAGCAGTTACGGTTGGGGGCAGGCTAATGAAAAACTGTTTTTT
CASSYGWGQANEKLFF
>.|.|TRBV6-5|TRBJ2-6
TGTGCCAGCGGAGGGTCTTTCTCTGGGGCCAACGTCCTGACTTTC
CASGGSFSGANVLTF
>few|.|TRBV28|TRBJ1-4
TGTGCCAGCAGAAGGGGTCAGTACGAAAAACTGTTTTTT
CASRRGQYEKLFF
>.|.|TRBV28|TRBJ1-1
TGTGCCAGCAGGGAAAGGGGTCGTACTGAAGCTTTCTTT
CASRERGRTEAFF
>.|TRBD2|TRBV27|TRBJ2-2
TGTGCCAGCCTTAAGACTAGCGGGAGATCCGGGGAGCTGTTTTTT
CASLKTSGRSGELFF
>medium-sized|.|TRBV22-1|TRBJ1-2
TGTCCTGGGAGCGCACGGCGGACCCCCTGGGGCTACACCTTC
CPGSARRTPWGYTF
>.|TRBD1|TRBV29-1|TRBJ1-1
TGCAGCGTGGACAGGGGGCAGATGGGGGCTTTCTTT
CSVDRGQMGAFF
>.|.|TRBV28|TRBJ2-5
TGTGCCAGCAGTTCCCTCGCCAGCGTCCAAGAGACCCAGTACTTC
CASSSLASVQETQYF
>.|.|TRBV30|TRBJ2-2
TGTGCCTGGAGTGTACAAGTTACCGGGGAGCTGTTTTTT
CAWSVQVTGELFF
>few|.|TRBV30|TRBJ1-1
TGTGCCTGGAGCCGGAACAGCAACCCAATTGCCACTGAAGCTTTCTTT
CAWSRNSNPIATEAFF
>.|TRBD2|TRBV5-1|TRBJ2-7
TGCGCCAGCAGCCCTGGGGGGCTAGCGGGGAAGGGGAGTCAGTACTTC
CASSPGGLAGKGSQYF
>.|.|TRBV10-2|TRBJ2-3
TGCGCCAGCAGTGAGTCGTCTGATACGCAGTATTTT
CASSESSDTQYF
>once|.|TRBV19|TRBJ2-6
TGTGCCAGTAGTACCCTCCAGGGTGGGGCCAACGTCCTGACTTTC
CASSTLQGGANVLTF
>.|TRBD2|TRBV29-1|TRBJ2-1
TGCAGCGTTGAGCTAGCGGGAGGGTTTGAGCAGTTCTTC
CSVELAGGFEQFF
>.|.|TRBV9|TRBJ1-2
TGTGCCAGCAGCCCGGACCCCTCCGCAGATGGCTACACCTTC
CASSPDPSADGYTF
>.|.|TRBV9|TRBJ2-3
TGTGCCAGCAGCTTGGGGGGTTGGACAGATACGCAGTATTTT
CASSLGGWTDTQYF
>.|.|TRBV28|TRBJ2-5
TGTGCCAGCAGTTTATTGGAGACCCAGTACTTC
CASSLLETQYF
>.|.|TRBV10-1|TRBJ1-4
TGCGCCAGCAGTGAGGCCCCTTTGGAAAAACTGTTTTTT
CASSEAPLEKLFF
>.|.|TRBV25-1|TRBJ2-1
TGTGCCAGCAGTGAATTTACGGGAGAGCAGTTCTTC
CASSEFTGEQFF
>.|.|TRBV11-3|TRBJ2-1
TGTGCCAGCAGCTTAGTGGGCGGAAATGAGCAGTTCTTC
CASSLVGGNEQFF
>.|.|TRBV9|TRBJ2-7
TGTGCCAGCAGCCCAGGGAGAGGGGGGTTCTACGAGCAGTACTTC
CASSPGRGGFYEQYF
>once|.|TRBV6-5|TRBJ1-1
TGTGCCAGCAGTCAGGGTTTCTCCACTGAAGCTTTCTTT
CASSQGFSTEAFF
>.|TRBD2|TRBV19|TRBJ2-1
TGTGCCAGTAGTTATCGGGAGGACAATGAGCAGTTCTTC
CASSYREDNEQFF
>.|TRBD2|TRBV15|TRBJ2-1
TGTGCCACCAGCAGAGATCCCAGCGGGGTAAACAATGAGCAGTTCTTC
CATSRDPSGVNNEQFF
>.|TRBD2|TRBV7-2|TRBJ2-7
TGTGCCAGCAGCTCCCTGAGCGGGAGCTACGAGCAGTACTTC
CASSSLSGSYEQYF
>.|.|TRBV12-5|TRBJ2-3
TGTGCTAGTGGTTTTGGGCGTAGCACAGATACGCAGTATTTT
CASGFGRSTDTQYF
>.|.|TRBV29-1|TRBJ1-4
TGCAGCGTACTTTTAAGGGCGGACGAAAAACTGTTTTTT
CSVLLRADEKLFF
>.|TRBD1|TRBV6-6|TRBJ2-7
TGTGCCAGCAGTCCGGGACAGGGGAACCACGAGCAGTACTTC
CASSPGQGNHEQYF
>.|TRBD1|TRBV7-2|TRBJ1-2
TGTGCCAGCAGGGAGAACAGGGGAAGAAACTATGGCTACACCTTC
CASRENRGRNYGYTF
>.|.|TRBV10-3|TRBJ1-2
TGTGCCATCAGTGAGTCGATGGGGACCGTCTTCTATGGCTACACCTTC
CAISESMGTVFYGYTF
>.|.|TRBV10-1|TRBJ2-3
TGCGCCCAGTCAACCCAGTTAGGGGCCACAGATACGCAGTATTTT
CAQSTQLGATDTQYF